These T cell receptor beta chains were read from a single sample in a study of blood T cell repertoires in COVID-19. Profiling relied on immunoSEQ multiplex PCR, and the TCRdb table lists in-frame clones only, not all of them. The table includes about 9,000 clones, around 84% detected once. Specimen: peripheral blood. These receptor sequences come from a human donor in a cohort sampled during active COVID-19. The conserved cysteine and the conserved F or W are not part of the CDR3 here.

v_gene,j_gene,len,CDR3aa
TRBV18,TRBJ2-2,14,ASSPGLAGVTGELF
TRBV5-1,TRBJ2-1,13,ASSSGTGSYNEQF
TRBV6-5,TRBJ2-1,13,ASSPGTGWPNEQF
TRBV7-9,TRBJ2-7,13,ASSLNQGGPYEQY
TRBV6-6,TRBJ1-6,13,ASSAGQGTSSPLH
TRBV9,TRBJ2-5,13,ASSVELAGGQTQY
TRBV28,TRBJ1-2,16,ASSTLAVLLRTNYGYT
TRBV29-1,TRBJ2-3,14,SVELAGGRGTDTQY
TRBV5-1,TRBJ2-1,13,ASSLVQAGGGEQF
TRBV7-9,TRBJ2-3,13,ASSPGQGHGDTQY
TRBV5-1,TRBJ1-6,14,ASSLGTGKYNSPLH
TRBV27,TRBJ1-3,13,ASSLSPGLGNTIY
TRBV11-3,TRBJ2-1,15,ASSLSNWAISYNEQF
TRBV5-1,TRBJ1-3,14,ASSLEGVTSGNTIY
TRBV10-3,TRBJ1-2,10,AISDGVYGYT
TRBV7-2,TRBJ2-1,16,ASSLAWSGGGSYNEQF
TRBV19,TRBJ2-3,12,ASRGSRVADTQY
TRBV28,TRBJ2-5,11,ASSSPGGWTQY
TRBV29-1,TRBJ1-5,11,SVARGVNQPQH
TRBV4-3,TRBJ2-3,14,ASSQEPGEGSDTQY
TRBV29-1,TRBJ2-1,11,SGKRGGRNEQF
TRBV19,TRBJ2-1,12,ASSDPGPYNEQF
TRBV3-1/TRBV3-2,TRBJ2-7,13,ASSPGLAGSYEQY
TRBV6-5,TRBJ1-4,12,ASSYSFGGFKLF
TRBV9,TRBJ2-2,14,ASSVRQGPNTGELF
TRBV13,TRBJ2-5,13,ASSSRGNLQETQY
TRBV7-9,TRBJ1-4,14,ASSLLRGRGNEKLF
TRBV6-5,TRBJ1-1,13,ASSLQGSLNTEAF
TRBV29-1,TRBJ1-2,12,SVEQGAGVYGYI